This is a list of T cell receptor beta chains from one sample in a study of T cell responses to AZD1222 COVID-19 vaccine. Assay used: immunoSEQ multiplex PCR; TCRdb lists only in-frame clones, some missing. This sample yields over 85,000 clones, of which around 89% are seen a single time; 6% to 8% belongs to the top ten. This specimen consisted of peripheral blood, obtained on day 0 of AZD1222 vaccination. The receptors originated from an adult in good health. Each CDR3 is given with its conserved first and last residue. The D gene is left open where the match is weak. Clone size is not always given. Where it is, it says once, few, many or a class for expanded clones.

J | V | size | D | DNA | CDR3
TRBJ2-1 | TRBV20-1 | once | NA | TGCAGTGCTAGGTTGGATGAGCAGTTCTTC | CSARLDEQFF
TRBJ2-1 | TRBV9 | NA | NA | TGTGCCAGCAGCGGGCCGGGATACTCCTACAATGAGCAGTTCTTC | CASSGPGYSYNEQFF
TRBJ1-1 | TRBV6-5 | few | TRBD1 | TGTGCCAGCAGTTACTACGGACAGGGCGAAGCTTTCTTT | CASSYYGQGEAFF
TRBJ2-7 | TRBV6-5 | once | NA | TGTGCCAGCAGGTTCGGGGCCTACGAGCAGTACTTC | CASRFGAYEQYF
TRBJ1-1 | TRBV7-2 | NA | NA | TGTGCCAGCAGCTTATCGGTACAGCACACTGAAGCTTTCTTT | CASSLSVQHTEAFF
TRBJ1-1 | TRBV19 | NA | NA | TGTGCCAGTAGTATAGAGGGGGTGACTGAAGCTTTCTTT | CASSIEGVTEAFF
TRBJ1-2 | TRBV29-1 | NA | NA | TGCAGCGGAGTTGGTCCTGATTACACCTTC | CSGVGPDYTF
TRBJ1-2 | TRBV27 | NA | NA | TGTGCCAGCAGTTTAGGGGGACACCACTCCCCTAACTATGGCTACACCTTC | CASSLGGHHSPNYGYTF
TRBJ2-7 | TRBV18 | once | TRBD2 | TGTGCCAGCTCGCCGCGACTAGCGGGAGCCTACGAGCAGTACTTC | CASSPRLAGAYEQYF
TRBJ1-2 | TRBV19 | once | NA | TGTGCCAGTAGTAAAGATTTGCGGGGGGCGCGTGGCTACACCTTC | CASSKDLRGARGYTF
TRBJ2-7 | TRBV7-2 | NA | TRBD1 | TGTGCCAGCAGCTCCGTACAGGGGACCTACGAGCAGTACTTC | CASSSVQGTYEQYF
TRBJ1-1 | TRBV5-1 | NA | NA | TGCGCCAGCAGCTTGGAGGGACGCAGCCTGAACACTGAAGCTTTCTTT | CASSLEGRSLNTEAFF
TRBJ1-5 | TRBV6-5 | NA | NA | TGTGCCAGCAGTACCCCCAGGGGGCCCCAGCATTTT | CASSTPRGPQHF
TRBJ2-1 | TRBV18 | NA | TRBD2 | TGTGCCAGCTCTCCGGGACTAGCGGGAGATAATGAGCAGTTCTTC | CASSPGLAGDNEQFF
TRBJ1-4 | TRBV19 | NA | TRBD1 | TGTGCCAGTCGTAGGACAGGCAATAATGAAAAACTGTTTTTT | CASRRTGNNEKLFF
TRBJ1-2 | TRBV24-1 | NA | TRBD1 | TGTGCCACCAGTGACCCCACAGGGGGTGTCGGTGGCTACACCTTC | CATSDPTGGVGGYTF
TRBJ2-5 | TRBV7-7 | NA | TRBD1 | TGTGCTAGCAGCACCTCGACCGGGACAGGGGCGGAGACCCAGTACTTC | CASSTSTGTGAETQYF
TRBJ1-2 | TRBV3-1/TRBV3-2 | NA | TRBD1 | TGTGCCAGCAGCCAAGGAGACAGGGTCAACGGCTACACCTTC | CASSQGDRVNGYTF
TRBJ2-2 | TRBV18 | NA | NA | TGTGCCAGCTCACCTCAGGGCAGGGAAAACACCGGGGAGCTGTTTTTT | CASSPQGRENTGELFF
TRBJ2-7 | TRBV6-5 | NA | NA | TGTGCCAGCAGTCCAGGGGGGAACGCCTACGAGCAGTACTTC | CASSPGGNAYEQYF
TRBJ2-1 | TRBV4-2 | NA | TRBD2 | TGTGCCAGCAGCCAAGAGGAGCGGGGTGGCTACAATGAGCAGTTCTTC | CASSQEERGGYNEQFF
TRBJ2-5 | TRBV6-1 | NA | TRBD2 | TGTGCCAGCAGGCCTACTAGCGGGAGAGGGGAGACCCAGTACTTC | CASRPTSGRGETQYF
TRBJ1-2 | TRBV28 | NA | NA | TGTGCCAGCAGTTTAGGGAGGTCGGACTATGGCTACACCTTC | CASSLGRSDYGYTF
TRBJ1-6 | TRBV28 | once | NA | TGTGCCAGCAGTTTGGGTCAGGGGAATTCACCCCTCCACTTT | CASSLGQGNSPLHF
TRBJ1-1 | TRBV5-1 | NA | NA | TGCGCCAGCAGCTTGGCCGTAGGTCTGAACACTGAAGCTTTCTTT | CASSLAVGLNTEAFF
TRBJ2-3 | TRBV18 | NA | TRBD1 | TGTGCCAGCCAAACAGGGGGAGATACGCAGTATTTT | CASQTGGDTQYF
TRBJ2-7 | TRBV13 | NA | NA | TGTGCCAGCAGCGCAAACAGGGTCTCCTACGAGCAGTACTTC | CASSANRVSYEQYF
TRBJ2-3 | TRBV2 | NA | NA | TGTGCCAGCAGTGAGCGGACTAGCACAGATACGCAGTATTTT | CASSERTSTDTQYF